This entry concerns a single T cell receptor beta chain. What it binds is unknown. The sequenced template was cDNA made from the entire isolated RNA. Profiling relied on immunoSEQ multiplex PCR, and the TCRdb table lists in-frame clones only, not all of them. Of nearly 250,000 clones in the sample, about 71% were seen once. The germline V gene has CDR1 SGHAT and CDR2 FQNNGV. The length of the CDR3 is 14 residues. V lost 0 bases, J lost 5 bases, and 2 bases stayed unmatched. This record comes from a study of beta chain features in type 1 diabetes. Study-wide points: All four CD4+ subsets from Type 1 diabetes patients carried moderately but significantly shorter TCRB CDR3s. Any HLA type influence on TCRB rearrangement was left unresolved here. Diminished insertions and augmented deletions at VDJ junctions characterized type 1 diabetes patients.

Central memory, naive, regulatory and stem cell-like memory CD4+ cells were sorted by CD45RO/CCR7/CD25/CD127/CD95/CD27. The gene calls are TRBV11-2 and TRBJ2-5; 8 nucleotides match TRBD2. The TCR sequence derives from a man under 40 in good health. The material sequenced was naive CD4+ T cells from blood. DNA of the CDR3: TGTGCCAGCAGCTTAGACGGGAGGGCGGAGACCCAGTACTTC. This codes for CASSLDGRAETQYF.